This is a list of T cell receptor beta chains from one sample in a study of blood T cells in healthy people across ages. TCRdb passed the 5' RACE reads through MiXCR, listing each CDR3 protein once. This table has about 680,000 distinct CDR3 sequences, 49% appearing once. The sample taken for sequencing was blood. The receptors here all came from a woman aged 55-69 years in good health. Both conserved end residues are part of each CDR3. Each record gives: CDR3 protein, CDR3 DNA, clone size, D gene, J gene, CDR3 length, V gene. D genes are given only for firm matches. Some rows mark clone size as missing; the rest say once, few, many or name a class of expanded clone.

cdr3_aa: CASSSTVGGSYEQYF
cdr3_nt: TGCGCCAGCAGCTCAACTGTCGGGGGCTCCTACGAGCAGTACTTC
clone_size: NA
d_call: NA
j_call: TRBJ2-7
cdr3_length: 15
v_call: TRBV5-1

cdr3_aa: CASSLFAGTGANSPLHF
cdr3_nt: TGTGCCAGCAGTTTATTCGCCGGGACAGGGGCTAATTCACCCCTCCACTTT
clone_size: NA
d_call: TRBD1
j_call: TRBJ1-6
cdr3_length: 17
v_call: TRBV28

cdr3_aa: CASSLESNTGELFF
cdr3_nt: TGCGCCAGCAGCTTGGAGTCAAACACCGGGGAGCTGTTTTTT
clone_size: NA
d_call: NA
j_call: TRBJ2-2
cdr3_length: 14
v_call: TRBV5-1

cdr3_aa: CASSLYGAYEQYF
cdr3_nt: TGTGCCAGCAGTTTATATGGGGCCTACGAGCAGTACTTC
clone_size: few
d_call: NA
j_call: TRBJ2-7
cdr3_length: 13
v_call: TRBV27

cdr3_aa: CSGILAGGLNEQYF
cdr3_nt: TGCAGTGGTATTCTAGCGGGAGGCCTCAATGAGCAGTACTTC
clone_size: NA
d_call: TRBD2
j_call: TRBJ2-7
cdr3_length: 14
v_call: TRBV20-1

cdr3_aa: CASSPQTGGSYNEQFF
cdr3_nt: TGCGCCAGCAGCCCACAGACAGGGGGCTCCTACAATGAGCAGTTCTTC
clone_size: few
d_call: TRBD1
j_call: TRBJ2-1
cdr3_length: 16
v_call: TRBV5-1

cdr3_aa: CASRNSGDTEAFF
cdr3_nt: TGTGCCAGCAGAAATTCAGGGGACACTGAAGCTTTCTTT
clone_size: once
d_call: NA
j_call: TRBJ1-1
cdr3_length: 13
v_call: TRBV6-2/TRBV6-3

cdr3_aa: CASSLGSTTGAGELFF
cdr3_nt: TGCGCCAGCAGCTTGGGCAGCACTACGGGGGCCGGGGAGCTGTTTTTT
clone_size: NA
d_call: NA
j_call: TRBJ2-2
cdr3_length: 16
v_call: TRBV5-1

cdr3_aa: CASSWTENYGYTF
cdr3_nt: TGTGCCAGCAGTTGGACGGAGAACTATGGCTACACCTTC
clone_size: few
d_call: NA
j_call: TRBJ1-2
cdr3_length: 13
v_call: TRBV6-2/TRBV6-3

cdr3_aa: CAAMKALSNTGELFF
cdr3_nt: TGTGCCGCCATGAAGGCCCTCTCGAACACCGGGGAGCTGTTTTTT
clone_size: NA
d_call: NA
j_call: TRBJ2-2
cdr3_length: 15
v_call: TRBV21-1

cdr3_aa: CASSLRTTDDEQFF
cdr3_nt: TGTGCCAGCAGCCTGAGGACAACCGATGATGAGCAGTTCTTC
clone_size: NA
d_call: NA
j_call: TRBJ2-1
cdr3_length: 14
v_call: TRBV5-5

cdr3_aa: CSDRRDPYNEQFF
cdr3_nt: TGCAGCGACCGCCGGGACCCCTACAATGAGCAGTTCTTC
clone_size: few
d_call: NA
j_call: TRBJ2-1
cdr3_length: 13
v_call: TRBV29-1

cdr3_aa: CASRVQVFGEQFF
cdr3_nt: TGTGCCAGCAGGGTCCAGGTTTTCGGTGAGCAGTTCTTC
clone_size: NA
d_call: NA
j_call: TRBJ2-1
cdr3_length: 13
v_call: TRBV12-3/TRBV12-4

cdr3_aa: CSVTDIKNTEAFF
cdr3_nt: TGCAGCGTAACGGACATAAAGAACACTGAAGCTTTCTTT
clone_size: NA
d_call: NA
j_call: TRBJ1-1
cdr3_length: 13
v_call: TRBV29-1

cdr3_aa: CASSPRGYYSNQPQHF
cdr3_nt: TGTGCCAGCAGCCCCCGGGGCTACTATAGCAATCAGCCCCAGCATTTT
clone_size: NA
d_call: NA
j_call: TRBJ1-5
cdr3_length: 16
v_call: TRBV27

cdr3_aa: CAISESSYNEQFF
cdr3_nt: TGTGCCATCAGTGAGTCGAGTTACAATGAGCAGTTCTTC
clone_size: NA
d_call: NA
j_call: TRBJ2-1
cdr3_length: 13
v_call: TRBV10-3